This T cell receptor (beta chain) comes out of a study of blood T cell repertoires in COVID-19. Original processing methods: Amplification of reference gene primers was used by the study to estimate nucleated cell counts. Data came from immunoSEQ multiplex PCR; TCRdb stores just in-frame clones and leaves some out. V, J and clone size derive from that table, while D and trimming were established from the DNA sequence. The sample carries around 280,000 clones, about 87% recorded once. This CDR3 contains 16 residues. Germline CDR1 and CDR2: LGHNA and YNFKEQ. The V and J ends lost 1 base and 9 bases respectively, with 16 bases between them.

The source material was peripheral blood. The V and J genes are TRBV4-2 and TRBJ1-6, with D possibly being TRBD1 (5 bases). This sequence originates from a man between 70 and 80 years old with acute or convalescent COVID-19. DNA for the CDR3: TGTGCCAGCAGCCAAGCCGCGACAGAATTGGGTTCACCCCTCCACTTT. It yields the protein CASSQAATELGSPLHF.